These 8 T cell receptor beta chains share one sample of origin, sequenced in a study of cytomegalovirus exposure and HLA in healthy donors. 13 Jbeta primers and 60 Vbeta primers were used for the PCR. The table came from immunoSEQ multiplex PCR; TCRdb's copy has only in-frame clones and leaves some out. Among about 160,000 clones listed, about three quarters were seen once. The source material was PBMCs. These receptors came from a female donor in good health and CMV-seronegative.

This clone was counted between two and nine times. The CDR3, as DNA: TGTGCCAGCGGGGAAGGGAGTGAAAAACTGTTTTTT. Translating it yields CASGEGSEKLFF. The chain has TRBV28 and TRBJ1-4; D call uncertain. CDR1 is MDHEN, CDR2 SYDVKM, per germline. V lost 8 bases and J 7 bases, leaving 11 bases between the germline ends. This CDR3 has 12 residues.

V usage is TRBV29-1 and J usage is TRBJ2-2, with D perhaps TRBD1 (7 bases). The CDR3 is 16 residues long. Germline CDR1 reads SQVTM; CDR2 reads ANQGSEA. Trimming removed 0 bases from V and 7 bases from J, with 18 bases in between. DNA of the CDR3: TGCAGCGTTGAAGATCGGGGGAGACAGGGCATCGGGGAGCTGTTTTTT. Protein product: CSVEDRGRQGIGELFF.

The chain employs TRBV7-9 and TRBJ1-1; D not certain. In germline, CDR1 is SEHNR, CDR2 FQNEAQ (reference sequence). Trimming cost V 4 bases and J 7 bases, with 10 bases left between them. CDR3 length equals 12 residues. The CDR3 sequence is CASSSISGEAFF. The CDR3 DNA follows: TGTGCCAGCAGCTCAATTTCAGGTGAAGCTTTCTTT.

This chain links TRBV9 with TRBJ1-1, with 7 bases aligning to TRBD1. The CDR3 contains 19 residues. Germline CDR1 and CDR2: SGDLS and YYNGEE. V was pared by 4 bases and J by 6 bases, with 24 bases of the junction left unmatched. The CDR3 loop reads CASSHNLKTGSGFASEAFF. Written as DNA, the CDR3 is TGTGCCAGCAGCCATAACTTAAAGACAGGGTCCGGATTTGCGTCTGAAGCTTTCTTT.

J is TRBJ2-7 and V is TRBV7-3; 9 positions match TRBD2. Trimming took 5 bases from V and 3 from J; bases not matched to a gene: 8. This CDR3 has 15 amino acids. CDR1 and CDR2 (germline): SGHTA, FQGTGA. Here the CDR3 DNA reads TGTGCCAGCAGCCCCCATAGCGGGGGACTCTACGAGCAGTACTTC. Protein: CASSPHSGGLYEQYF.

This chain links TRBV4-2 with TRBJ1-2, with no clear D. V lost 1 base to trimming and J lost 5 bases, with 5 bases between them. Looked up from germline, CDR1 is LGHNA and CDR2 is YNFKEQ. This CDR3 spans 12 amino acids. The CDR3 bases are TGTGCCAGCAGCCAAGGGCTGTATGGCTACACCTTC. Translation gives CASSQGLYGYTF.

The gene calls are TRBV5-1 and TRBJ1-1; possibly TRBD1 for D (6 bases). This CDR3 has 13 residues. Trimming shortened V by 4 bases and J by 6 bases, and 13 bases separated the two germline ends. The germline V gene encodes CDR1 SGHRS and CDR2 YFSETQ. The CDR3 DNA reads as TGCGCCAGCAGCCCAGGGGTTGTGGCTGAAGCTTTCTTT. Residues: CASSPGVVAEAFF.

This clone was counted once. V usage is TRBV7-9 and J usage is TRBJ1-2; D not certain. This CDR3 comprises 15 residues. Trimming took 1 base from V and 1 from J, leaving 10 bases between them. In germline, CDR1 is SEHNR, CDR2 FQNEAQ (reference sequence). DNA of the CDR3: TGTGCCAGCAGCTTAGGTCCCCCGGGTAACTATGGCTACACCTTC. This sequence encodes CASSLGPPGNYGYTF.